This T cell receptor beta chain was captured by sequencing in a study of T-cell memory formation after mild COVID-19. Germline CDR1 KGHDR, CDR2 SFDVKD. The trim removed 1 base at V and 2 bases at J, leaving 5 bases unmatched. This CDR3 is built from 16 residues. Amplification by 5'RACE using constant-segment primers produced TCR alpha and TCR beta cDNA libraries that carried sample barcodes and UMIs. Via MiXCR, TCRdb re-called the 5' RACE reads, giving one row per CDR3 protein. Of hundreds of thousands of distinct CDR3 sequences listed, around 19% are singletons. V and J are TRBV24-1 and TRBJ2-3; 7 bases fit TRBD2. This clonotype was obtained from an adult woman who had mild COVID-19 (a few samples of this study predate the infection). Cell type and time point are not known. The sample consisted of PBMCs or a T cell subset sorted from them (not recorded which). The chain's CDR3 is CATSDFGGSITDTQYF. CDR3 coding DNA: TGTGCCACCAGTGATTTTGGCGGGAGTATCACAGATACGCAGTATTTT.